This TCR beta chain is from a study of blood T cell repertoires in COVID-19. Repertoires were generated with immunoSEQ multiplex PCR, while TCRdb's copy carries only in-frame clones and drops some. The sample records roughly 250,000 clones, over 80% being singletons. This clone was detected once. J lost 5 bases, V lost 9 bases, and 7 bases had no gene match. This CDR3 is 14 amino acids long. Germline V gene lookup returns CDR1 SGHTA and CDR2 FQGTGA. The sequencing input was peripheral blood. The sequence derives from a woman aged 40-49 years who had recovered from COVID-19. The chain has TRBV7-3 and TRBJ2-2, with 9 bases that match TRBD1. The DNA for the CDR3 is TGTGCCAGTAAACAGGGGGCGGTGACCGGGGAGCTGTTTTTT. This translates into CASKQGAVTGELFF.